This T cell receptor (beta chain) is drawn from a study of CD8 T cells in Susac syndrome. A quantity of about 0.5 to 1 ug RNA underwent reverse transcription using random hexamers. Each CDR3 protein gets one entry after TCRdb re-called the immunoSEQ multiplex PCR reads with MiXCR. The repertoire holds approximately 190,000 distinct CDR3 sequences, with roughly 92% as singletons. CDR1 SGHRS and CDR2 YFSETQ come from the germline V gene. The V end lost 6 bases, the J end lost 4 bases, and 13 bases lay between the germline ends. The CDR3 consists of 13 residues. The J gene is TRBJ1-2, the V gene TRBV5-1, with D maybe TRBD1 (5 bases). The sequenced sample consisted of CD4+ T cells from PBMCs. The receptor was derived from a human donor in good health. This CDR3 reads CASNQGDGYGYTF. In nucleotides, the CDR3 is TGCGCCAGCAATCAAGGGGACGGCTATGGCTACACCTTC.